A single sample is the source of the 21 T cell receptor beta chains below, sequenced in a study of blood T cell repertoires in COVID-19. Assay used: immunoSEQ multiplex PCR; TCRdb lists only in-frame clones, some missing. The table lists more than 140,000 clones, 75% to 85% of them singletons. The sample was peripheral blood. The receptor set was obtained from a woman aged 50 to 65 in a cohort sampled during active or convalescent COVID-19.

The chain has TRBV4-3 and TRBJ1-2, with 8 bases aligning to TRBD1. Germline loops: CDR1 LGHNA, CDR2 YSLEER. The ends lost 5 bases at V and 3 bases at J; junction bases unmatched: 11. The CDR3 sequence is 16 residues long. The CDR3 protein is CASSFLQGVEDYGYTF. The CDR3 region has the DNA TGCGCCAGCAGCTTTTTACAGGGGGTTGAGGACTATGGCTACACCTTC.

The rearrangement joins TRBV21-1 to TRBJ2-7; the listed D gene, TRBD1, was not tested against the DNA. TRBV21-1 is classified as a pseudogene. The CDR3 is 13 amino acids. The CDR3 nucleotides read TGTGCCAGCAGCAAAGTTGGGCCCCCTCGGCAGTACTTC. Its translation is CASSKVGPPRQYF.

The chain carries TRBV2 and TRBJ1-5; TRBD1 matches at 8 bases. The V gene end was trimmed by 2 bases and the J gene end by 8 bases; junction bases not matched to a gene: 11. Germline V gene lookup returns CDR1 SNHLY and CDR2 FYNNEI. The CDR3 runs 16 residues. The CDR3 reads CASSEQGAPLGEPQHF. Here the CDR3 DNA reads TGTGCCAGCAGTGAACAGGGGGCTCCCTTGGGGGAGCCCCAGCATTTT.

This clone showed up just once. In DNA, the CDR3 is TGTGCCAGCAGGAACAGGGGATCCTATAATTCACCCCTCCACTTT. Its translation: CASRNRGSYNSPLHF. The chain combines TRBV6-5 with TRBJ1-6; 7 bases agree with TRBD1. V dropped 6 bases and J dropped 1; count of bases not matched to a gene: 3. Germline V gene sequence: CDR1 MNHEY, CDR2 SVGAGI. The CDR3 totals 15 residues.

The CDR3 DNA is TGCAGCGTTGACGGGGGGCCGGGGTTTGGCTATGGCTACACCTTC. Protein: CSVDGGPGFGYGYTF. The gene calls are TRBV29-1 and TRBJ1-2; D is possibly TRBD1 (6 bases). Germline V CDR1 and CDR2: SQVTM, ANQGSEA. This CDR3 comprises 15 residues. Trimming left V 3 bases short and J 4 bases short, with 18 bases between.

The CDR3 reads CATARGGSSYEQYF. The CDR3 DNA follows: TGTGCCACCGCCAGGGGAGGGAGCTCCTACGAGCAGTACTTC. The V and J genes are TRBV15 and TRBJ2-7, with a possible D match to TRBD2 (7 bases). V dropped 8 bases and J dropped 0 bases, with 14 bases sitting between them. The CDR3 consists of 14 residues. The germline V gene encodes CDR1 LNHNV and CDR2 YYDKDF (reference sequence).

The chain couples TRBV30 to TRBJ2-2; no reliable D call. Germline V gives CDR1 GTSNPN, CDR2 SVGIG (reference sequence). This CDR3 is built from 15 residues. V lost 0 bases and J lost 1, with 9 bases in between. In DNA form, the CDR3 reads TGTGCCTGGAGTGTAACCGGGTGGAACACCGGGGAGCTGTTTTTT. Its protein product is CAWSVTGWNTGELFF.

The CDR3 here is CASSYSKGGATEAFF. CDR3 coding DNA: TGTGCCAGCAGTTACTCGAAGGGAGGGGCCACTGAAGCTTTCTTT. V gene TRBV6-5 combines with J gene TRBJ1-1; D is possibly TRBD1 (5 bases). There are 15 residues in the CDR3. Germline loops: CDR1 MNHEY, CDR2 SVGAGI. Between the trimmed V and J ends, which lost 0 bases and 4 bases, there was a span of 12 bases.

The rearrangement links TRBV11-2 to TRBJ2-1, with D possibly being TRBD1 (6 bases). Trimming stripped 2 bases from V and 0 bases from J, with 17 bases between. This CDR3 has 18 amino acids. Germline V gene sequence: CDR1 SGHAT, CDR2 FQNNGV. The CDR3 sequence is CASSLLLGGSYSYNEQFF. In nucleotides, the CDR3 is TGTGCCAGCAGCTTACTCCTAGGGGGTTCCTACTCCTACAATGAGCAGTTCTTC.

This chain connects TRBV4-2 to TRBJ1-5; no reliable D call. This CDR3 has 13 residues. Per the germline V gene, CDR1 is LGHNA and CDR2 is YNFKEQ. Deletions cut 5 bases from V and 6 bases from J, with 11 bases between. In DNA form, the CDR3 reads TGTGCCAGCAGCGAGAGCGGCCTTCAGCCCCAGCATTTT. It yields the protein CASSESGLQPQHF.

The rearrangement uses TRBV9 and TRBJ1-2, with D tentatively TRBD1 (5 bases). Trimming stripped 0 bases from V and 8 bases from J, with 11 bases between. This CDR3 comprises 13 residues. CDR1 and CDR2 from the germline V gene are SGDLS and YYNGEE. The CDR3 protein is CASSVVEGVGYTF. The CDR3 DNA sequence: TGTGCCAGCAGCGTAGTTGAAGGGGTAGGCTACACCTTC.

The rearrangement links TRBV14 to TRBJ1-2; TRBD1 aligns across 8 bases. CDR3 length equals 15 residues. After removal of 4 bases from V and 2 bases from J, the junction contained 6 bases not matched to a gene. Per germline, CDR1 SGHDN and CDR2 FVKESK. DNA for the CDR3: TGTGCCAGCAGCCGCCTGGGACAGGCGAACTATGGCTACACCTTC. It codes for CASSRLGQANYGYTF.

V is TRBV10-2 and J is TRBJ2-1; 10 bases line up with TRBD2. The germline CDR1 and CDR2 sequences are WSHSY and SAAADI. The CDR3 contains 16 residues. V lost 1 base to trimming and J lost 4 bases; unmatched junction nucleotides: 4. In DNA, the CDR3 is TGCGCCAGCAGTGAGTTTGGAGCGGGGGGGTACAATGAGCAGTTCTTC. This sequence encodes CASSEFGAGGYNEQFF.

The CDR3 DNA sequence: TGTGCTAGTGGAAACAGCGGGGGAGGCACAGATACGCAGTATTTT. This translates into CASGNSGGGTDTQYF. The chain employs TRBV12-5 and TRBJ2-3; 8 bases are a match to TRBD2. Germline V lookup: CDR1 LGHNT, CDR2 FRNRAP. Germline trimming cut 6 bases from V and 1 base from J; bases unmatched to any gene: 6. The CDR3 contains 15 residues.

The chain carries TRBV27 and TRBJ1-5, with D perhaps TRBD1 (5 bases). The V gene's germline CDR1 is MNHEY and CDR2 SMNVEV (reference sequence). The CDR3 extends over 15 amino acids. Trimming took 3 bases from V and 0 from J, leaving 9 bases between them. As DNA, the CDR3 is TGTGCCAGCAGTTTCACAGGCTTTAGCAATCAGCCCCAGCATTTT. It encodes CASSFTGFSNQPQHF.

This chain connects TRBV21-1 to TRBJ2-5; TRBD2 is the table's D call and was not checked against the DNA. TRBV21-1 is tagged as a pseudogene. The CDR3 length is 12 residues. CDR3 protein: CASSKLEETQYF. In DNA form, the CDR3 reads TGTGCCAGCAGCAAACTTGAGGAGACCCAGTACTTC.

This chain links TRBV5-4 with TRBJ2-2, with D tentatively TRBD1 (5 bases). V was trimmed by 4 bases and J by 2 bases, leaving 12 bases between them. This CDR3 contains 15 residues. Looked up from germline, CDR1 is SGHNT and CDR2 is YYREEE (reference sequence). Here the CDR3 reads CASSTRTTNTGELFF. CDR3 sequence (DNA): TGTGCCAGCAGCACTCGGACAACAAACACCGGGGAGCTGTTTTTT.

The gene calls are TRBV4-2 and TRBJ2-6; TRBD2 is a possible D gene (5 bases). Germline V CDR1 and CDR2: LGHNA, YNFKEQ. V was cut by 7 bases and J by 2 bases, with 18 bases left in between. CDR3 length: 17 residues. The CDR3 sequence: CASNTGKAVAGANVLTF. DNA for the CDR3: TGTGCCAGCAACACGGGAAAGGCGGTTGCTGGGGCCAACGTCCTGACTTTC.

The chain combines TRBV9 with TRBJ2-2; 7 bases match TRBD2. The J segment lost 1 base and the V segment lost 4 bases, leaving 7 bases of the junction unmatched. The germline gives CDR1 SGDLS, CDR2 YYNGEE. There are 16 residues in the CDR3. CDR3 DNA: TGTGCCAGCAGCTTAACGGGCGGGGGGAACACCGGGGAGCTGTTTTTT. It translates to CASSLTGGGNTGELFF.

DNA for the CDR3: TGTGCCAGCAGCAGGACAGGGGCGGTGGATACGCAGTATTTT. It translates to CASSRTGAVDTQYF. This sequence joins TRBV6-5 and TRBJ2-3; TRBD1 matches 9 bases. The CDR3 totals 14 residues. V shed 6 bases, J shed 6 bases, and the junction held 7 bases outside the gene matches. The germline CDR1 and CDR2 sequences are MNHEY and SVGAGI.

As regards this clone: In the same sample, other DNA sequences code for this CDR3. CDR3 sequence reads: CASSQDLVNYGYTF. CDR3 DNA sequence: TGCGCCAGCAGCCAGGACTTAGTGAACTATGGCTACACCTTC. The chain couples TRBV4-3 to TRBJ1-2; D is ambiguous. This CDR3 contains 14 residues. Germline-derived CDR1 and CDR2 are LGHNA and YSLEER. V lost 3 bases and J lost 2, with 10 bases in between.